The 22 T cell receptor beta chains given below trace back to one sample, sequenced in a study of cytomegalovirus exposure and HLA in healthy donors. TCRdb's copy holds only in-frame clones and misses some; the assay was immunoSEQ multiplex PCR. The data contain around 150,000 clones, around nine tenths of them singletons. Sequenced input: PBMCs. These receptors originate from a young woman in good health and CMV-seropositive.

V is TRBV6-6 and J is TRBJ1-1; D possibly corresponds to TRBD1 (5 bases). The CDR3 covers 14 residues. Trimming removed 0 bases from V and 3 bases from J, with 8 bases in between. Germline lookup yields CDR1 MNHNY and CDR2 SVGAGI (reference sequence). CDR3 bases: TGTGCCAGCAGTTACTCGGGGCCCGACACTGAAGCTTTCTTT. Amino acids: CASSYSGPDTEAFF.

V gene TRBV19 combines with J gene TRBJ1-1, with TRBD1 matching over 8 bases. With V trimmed by 7 bases and J by 3 bases, 4 bases remained unmatched. CDR1 and CDR2 (germline): LNHDA, SQIVND (reference sequence). This CDR3 is 13 amino acids long. The CDR3 coding sequence is TGTGCCAGTACGACAGGGGTGGACACTGAAGCTTTCTTT. Amino acid sequence: CASTTGVDTEAFF.

The chain uses TRBV5-8 and TRBJ2-1, with 8 positions matching TRBD2. J gave up 5 bases and V 0 bases, and 10 bases lay outside the gene matches. The CDR3 runs to 17 residues. CDR1 and CDR2 from the germline V gene are SGHTS and YDEGEE. The CDR3 sequence: CASSLDLSGLENNEQFF. The CDR3 DNA sequence: TGTGCCAGCAGCTTGGATTTATCGGGACTAGAAAACAATGAGCAGTTCTTC.

This chain joins TRBV27 and TRBJ1-2; 8 positions match TRBD1. Unmatched junction bases numbered 13, after V lost 6 bases and J lost 7 bases. Germline V gene data show CDR1 as MNHEY and CDR2 as SMNVEV (reference sequence). The CDR3 extends over 15 amino acids. Written as DNA, the CDR3 is TGTGCCAGCAGGAACTATACAGGGGGTCGTGTTGGCTACACCTTC. Translated, it gives CASRNYTGGRVGYTF.

DNA for the CDR3: TGTGCCAGCAGTGACAGGAGGAATGAGCAGTTCTTC. Amino acid sequence: CASSDRRNEQFF. J is TRBJ2-1 and V is TRBV6-5; D might be TRBD1 (6 bases). V was trimmed by 5 bases and J by 7 bases, leaving 9 bases between them. This CDR3 is 12 amino acids long. Germline CDR1 is MNHEY and CDR2 is SVGAGI.

This chain uses TRBV4-1 with TRBJ2-7, with D perhaps TRBD1 (5 bases). This CDR3 spans 15 amino acids. CDR1 is MGHRA, CDR2 YSYEKL, per germline. V shed 0 bases and J shed 5 bases, with 14 bases lying between them. The chain's CDR3 is CASSQDSQGRHEQYF. The CDR3 DNA is TGCGCCAGCAGCCAAGATTCCCAGGGCCGTCACGAGCAGTACTTC.

The CDR3 sequence: CASSGQLSYEQYF. CDR3 coding DNA: TGTGCCAGCTCCGGACAGCTCTCCTACGAGCAGTACTTC. The chain couples TRBV19 to TRBJ2-7; D is possibly TRBD1 (6 bases). The V and J ends lost 9 bases and 0 bases respectively, with 12 bases between them. This CDR3 is 13 amino acids long. CDR1 and CDR2 from the germline V gene are LNHDA and SQIVND (reference sequence).

The rearrangement links TRBV6-1 to TRBJ1-3; D may be TRBD1 (5 bases). The CDR3 totals 15 residues. V was cut by 1 base and J by 0 bases, with 7 bases left in between. Germline V gene sequence: CDR1 MNHNS, CDR2 SASEGT. The CDR3 sequence is CASSEDRSSGNTIYF. In DNA, the CDR3 is TGTGCCAGCAGTGAAGACAGGAGCTCTGGAAACACCATATATTTT.

This chain uses TRBV7-2 with TRBJ2-7; 7 nucleotides agree with TRBD2. Germline CDR1 SGHTA, CDR2 FQGNSA. The CDR3 totals 15 residues. Losses at the gene ends were 2 bases for V and 3 bases for J; bases not matched to a gene: 7. CDR3 sequence (DNA): TGTGCCAGCAGCTTAAAGTCTAGCGGTTACTACGAGCAGTACTTC. It translates to CASSLKSSGYYEQYF.

The chain carries TRBV28 and TRBJ2-7; tentatively, D is TRBD2 (5 bases). The CDR3 consists of 15 residues. V lost 4 bases, J lost 2 bases, and 15 bases lay in between. Germline assignment: CDR1 MDHEN and CDR2 SYDVKM. The CDR3: CASSSLGKFPYEQYF. CDR3 nucleotide sequence: TGTGCCAGCAGTTCACTAGGGAAGTTTCCCTACGAGCAGTACTTC.

The chain carries TRBV11-2 and TRBJ2-5; 14 positions agree with TRBD2. Germline CDR1 SGHAT, CDR2 FQNNGV. The junction had 14 bases not matched to a gene; V was cut back by 6 bases and J by 5 bases. The CDR3 length is 18 residues. CDR3 in amino acids: CASRRFGTSGSDGETQYF. The CDR3, as DNA: TGTGCCAGCAGGCGGTTCGGGACTAGCGGGAGTGATGGGGAGACCCAGTACTTC.

V usage is TRBV11-2 and J usage is TRBJ2-3; D remains unclear. CDR1 and CDR2 from the germline V gene are SGHAT and FQNNGV. The CDR3 contains 13 residues. V lost 1 base and J lost 4, with 6 bases in between. CDR3 amino acids: CASSLGAADTQYF. The CDR3 nucleotides are TGTGCCAGCAGCTTAGGGGCAGCAGATACGCAGTATTTT.

The chain recombines TRBV19 with TRBJ2-1, with 11 bases identical to TRBD2. V lost 6 bases and J lost 4; bases outside the gene matches: 5. Germline V CDR1 and CDR2: LNHDA, SQIVND (reference sequence). The CDR3 sequence is 15 residues long. The CDR3, as DNA: TGTGCCAGTAGCCGAGGGACTAGCGGTTACAATGAGCAGTTCTTC. This codes for CASSRGTSGYNEQFF.

The chain recombines TRBV30 with TRBJ1-4, with TRBD1 as a possible D gene (5 bases). The CDR3 sequence is 13 residues long. The germline gives CDR1 GTSNPN, CDR2 SVGIG (reference sequence). V was clipped by 0 bases and J by 5 bases, with 7 bases between them. CDR3 sequence (DNA): TGTGCCTGGAGTGTACGGGGGAATGAAAAACTGTTTTTT. Residues: CAWSVRGNEKLFF.

The chain employs TRBV6-5 and TRBJ2-7, with 7 bases fitting TRBD2. V shed 6 bases, J shed 13 bases, and the junction held 12 bases outside the gene matches. Per germline, CDR1 MNHEY and CDR2 SVGAGI. This CDR3 contains 12 residues. CDR3 region: CASSPMAGEEYF. Here the CDR3 DNA reads TGTGCCAGCAGCCCCATGGCGGGGGAGGAATACTTC.

The genes are TRBV29-1 and TRBJ1-1; a possible D gene is TRBD1 (5 bases). This CDR3 has 15 residues. CDR1 and CDR2 (germline): SQVTM, ANQGSEA. Trimming left V 1 base short and J 1 base short, with 13 bases between. Here the CDR3 reads CSVEGGGTGNTEAFF. The CDR3 coding sequence is TGCAGCGTTGAAGGTGGAGGGACCGGGAACACTGAAGCTTTCTTT.

The rearrangement links TRBV4-1 to TRBJ1-4; D is unresolved. V lost 0 bases and J lost 3, with 14 bases in between. The CDR3 covers 17 residues. Germline loops: CDR1 MGHRA, CDR2 YSYEKL. CDR3 bases: TGCGCCAGCAGCCAAGATAACGGGAGAAGAGCTAATGAAAAACTGTTTTTT. This gives the protein CASSQDNGRRANEKLFF.

The gene calls are TRBV5-1 and TRBJ2-1, with D tentatively TRBD2 (5 bases). Per the germline V gene, CDR1 is SGHRS and CDR2 is YFSETQ. V lost 0 bases, J lost 8 bases, and 9 bases lay in between. The length of the CDR3 is 13 residues. CDR3 coding DNA: TGCGCCAGCAGCTTGGAAGCGGCCCATGAGCAGTTCTTC. Its protein is CASSLEAAHEQFF.

This clone occurred once. This chain connects TRBV19 to TRBJ2-3; D unclear. From germline, CDR1 is LNHDA and CDR2 SQIVND (reference sequence). CDR3 length: 13 amino acids. V was pared by 4 bases and J by 3 bases, with 8 bases between. CDR3 DNA: TGTGCCAGTAGTACCCCCGGTACAGATACGCAGTATTTT. The encoded protein is CASSTPGTDTQYF.

The chain is built from TRBV9 and TRBJ1-1; perhaps TRBD1 as D (5 bases). V was cut by 0 bases and J by 5 bases, with 14 bases left in between. The CDR3 is 15 residues long. CDR1 is SGDLS and CDR2 is YYNGEE in the germline V gene. The DNA for the CDR3 is TGTGCCAGCAGCGTAGCTACGTCGACAGTTACTGAAGCTTTCTTT. Translating it yields CASSVATSTVTEAFF. Combining the CDR3 with reference TRBV9 and TRBJ1-1 gives the whole variable domain DSGVTQTPKHLITATGQRVTLRCSPRSGDLSVYWYQQSLDQGLQFLIQYYNGEERAKGNILERFSAQQFPDLHSELNLSSLELGDSALYFCASSVATSTVTEAFFGQGTRLTVV.

The genes are TRBV19 and TRBJ1-5; maybe TRBD1 (6 bases). Germline V gene lookup returns CDR1 LNHDA and CDR2 SQIVND (reference sequence). Deletions cut 5 bases from V and 5 bases from J, with 16 bases between. The CDR3 has 15 amino acids. The CDR3 DNA is TGTGCCAGTAGTCCATTACAGGGAATCGATCAGCCCCAGCATTTT. Amino acid sequence: CASSPLQGIDQPQHF. Variable domain in full (rest from reference TRBV19 and TRBJ1-5): DGGITQSPKYLFRKEGQNVTLSCEQNLNHDAMYWYRQDPGQGLRLIYYSQIVNDFQKGDIAEGYSVSREKKESFPLTVTSAQKNPTAFYLCASSPLQGIDQPQHFGDGTRLSIL.

The chain carries TRBV14 and TRBJ1-1; 7 nucleotides match TRBD1. V shed 3 bases, J shed 8 bases, and the junction held 9 bases outside the gene matches. The CDR3 loop spans 14 amino acids. From germline, CDR1 is SGHDN and CDR2 FVKESK. Here the CDR3 DNA reads TGTGCCAGCAGCCACCAACAGGGGTCCCAAGAAGCTTTCTTT. This gives the protein CASSHQQGSQEAFF.